Sequencing of this TCR beta chain was carried out in a study of CD8+ T cells in alopecia areata. For the study at large: A 6-month off-drug phase came after tofacitinib, which had lasted 6 to 18 months.

The treatment denotes: oral pan-JAK inhibitor, 5-10 mg twice daily. Concerning this clone itself: Antigen: not known.

V was pared by 6 bases and J by 5 bases, with 20 bases between. The CDR3 runs to 15 residues. From germline, CDR1 is SNHLY and CDR2 FYNNEI. Following RNA extraction, reverse transcription yielded cDNA that acted as the sequencing template. Generated by immunoSEQ multiplex PCR, the TCRdb table keeps only in-frame clones and is missing some. The sample holds 200,000 to 250,000 clones, approximately 67% seen once. Study-level findings and limits: As there was one nonresponder, how baseline CD8+ expansion relates to response remains uncertain. Lesional scalp, especially alopecia totalis/universalis, showed higher clonality than normal scalp.

J is TRBJ2-7 and V is TRBV2; the D gene is possibly TRBD2 (6 bases). The sequence derives from a human donor with alopecia areata. Sequences were derived from CD4+ T cells sorted from blood, sampled at roughly week 45, from a patient treated with tofacitinib. Here the CDR3 DNA reads TGTGCCAGCAGACCTTCACGGGGGTTTTTTGACGAGCAGTACTTC. Its translation is CASRPSRGFFDEQYF. The complete variable domain, with remaining parts taken from reference TRBV2 and TRBJ2-7, reads EPEVTQTPSHQVTQMGQEVILRCVPISNHLYFYWYRQILGQKVEFLVSFYNNEISEKSEIFDDQFSVERPDGSNFTLKIRSTKLEDSAMYFCASRPSRGFFDEQYFGPGTRLTVT.